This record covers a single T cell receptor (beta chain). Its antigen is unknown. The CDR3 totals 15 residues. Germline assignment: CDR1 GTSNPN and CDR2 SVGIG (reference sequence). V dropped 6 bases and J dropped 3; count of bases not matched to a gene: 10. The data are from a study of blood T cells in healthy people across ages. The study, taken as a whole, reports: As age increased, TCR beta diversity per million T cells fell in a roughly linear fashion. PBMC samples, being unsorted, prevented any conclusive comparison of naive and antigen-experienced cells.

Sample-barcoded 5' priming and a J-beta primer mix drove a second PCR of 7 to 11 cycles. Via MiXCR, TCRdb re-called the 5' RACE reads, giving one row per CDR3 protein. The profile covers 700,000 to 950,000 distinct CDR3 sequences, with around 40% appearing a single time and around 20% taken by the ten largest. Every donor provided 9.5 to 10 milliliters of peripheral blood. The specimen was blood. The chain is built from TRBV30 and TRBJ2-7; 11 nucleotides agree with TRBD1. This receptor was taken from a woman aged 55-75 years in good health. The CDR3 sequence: CACTGTGGLNYEQYF. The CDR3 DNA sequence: TGTGCCTGTACCGGGACAGGGGGGCTCAACTACGAGCAGTACTTC.